This T cell receptor (beta chain) is drawn from a study of T cell clusters in autoimmune cytopenias. Study conclusions and caveats: No experiment has yet validated the function of the T cell clusters defined in silico.

For this clonotype: Its antigen is still unknown.

Tens of thousands of genome equivalents of blood DNA were amplified for TRB. TRB was amplified by touch-down multiplex PCR, primer pools A and B combined. Reanalyzing the multiplex PCR reads, TCRdb keeps one entry per CDR3 protein, without DNA. The sample's table shows about 11,000 distinct CDR3 sequences. CDR3 size: 11 residues. Germline-derived CDR1 and CDR2 are SGHDT and YYEEEE. The same data also contributed to another study, on T cell repertoires in aging, cancer and after chemotherapy. From that study: Untreated cancer patients had significantly lower blood TCR diversity than age-matched healthy donors. Healthy donors lost TCR diversity with age mainly through richness, cancer patients through richness and evenness.

The TCR was taken from a human donor in good health. Sequencing was carried out using peripheral blood. The chain links TRBV5-6 to TRBJ2-7. CDR3 sequence reads: CASYSGLEQYF.